Listed here is a single TCR beta chain. This entry belongs to a study of control samples from healthy donors and cancer patients. TCRdb keeps only in-frame clones here, not all; method: immunoSEQ multiplex PCR. The profile shows 350,000 to 450,000 clones, around 90% of them singletons. This sequence originates from a man aged 35-49 years with head and neck cancer. The sample comprised PBMCs.

CDR3 amino acids: CASSTPLGYMNTEAFF. In DNA, the CDR3 is TGTGCCAGTAGTACGCCGTTAGGGTACATGAACACTGAAGCTTTCTTT. The rearrangement joins TRBV19 to TRBJ1-1; D gene ambiguous. Trimming removed 4 bases from V and 0 bases from J, with 15 bases in between. The CDR3 length is 16 residues. CDR1 is LNHDA and CDR2 is SQIVND in the germline V gene (reference sequence).